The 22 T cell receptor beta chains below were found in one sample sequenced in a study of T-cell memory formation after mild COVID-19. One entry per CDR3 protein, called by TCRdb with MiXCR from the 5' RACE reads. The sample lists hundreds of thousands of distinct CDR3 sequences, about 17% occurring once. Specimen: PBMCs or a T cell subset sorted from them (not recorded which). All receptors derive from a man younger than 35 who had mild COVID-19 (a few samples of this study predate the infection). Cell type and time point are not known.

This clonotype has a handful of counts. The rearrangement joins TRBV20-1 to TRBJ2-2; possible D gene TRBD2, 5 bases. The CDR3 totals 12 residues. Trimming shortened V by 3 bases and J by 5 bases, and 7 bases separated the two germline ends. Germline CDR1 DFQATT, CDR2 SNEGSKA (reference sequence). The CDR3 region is CSASRGTGELFF. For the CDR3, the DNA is TGCAGTGCTAGTCGGGGAACCGGGGAGCTGTTTTTT.

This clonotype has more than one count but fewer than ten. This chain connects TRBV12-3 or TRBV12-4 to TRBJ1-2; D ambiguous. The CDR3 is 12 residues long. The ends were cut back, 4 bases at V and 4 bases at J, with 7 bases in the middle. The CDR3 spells CASSSSGYGYTF. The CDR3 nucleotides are TGTGCCAGCAGTTCGTCAGGCTATGGCTACACCTTC.

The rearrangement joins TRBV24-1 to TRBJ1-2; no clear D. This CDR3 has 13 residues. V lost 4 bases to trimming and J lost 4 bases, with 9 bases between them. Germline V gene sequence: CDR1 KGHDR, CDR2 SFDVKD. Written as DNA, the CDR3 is TGTGCCACCAGTGACAGACGGGGCTATGGCTACACCTTC. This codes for CATSDRRGYGYTF.

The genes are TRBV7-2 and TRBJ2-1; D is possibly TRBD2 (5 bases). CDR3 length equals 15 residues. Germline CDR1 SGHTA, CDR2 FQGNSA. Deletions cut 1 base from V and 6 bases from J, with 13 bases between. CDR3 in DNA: TGTGCCAGCAGCTTAGGGGGTCTAGCTCTCAATGAGCAGTTCTTC. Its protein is CASSLGGLALNEQFF.

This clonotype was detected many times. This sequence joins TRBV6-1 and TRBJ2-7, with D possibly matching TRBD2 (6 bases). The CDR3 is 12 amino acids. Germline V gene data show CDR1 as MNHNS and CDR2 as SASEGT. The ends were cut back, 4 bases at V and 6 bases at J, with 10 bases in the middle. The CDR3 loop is CASSGLLAEQYF. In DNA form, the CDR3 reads TGTGCCAGCAGTGGATTACTAGCCGAGCAGTACTTC.

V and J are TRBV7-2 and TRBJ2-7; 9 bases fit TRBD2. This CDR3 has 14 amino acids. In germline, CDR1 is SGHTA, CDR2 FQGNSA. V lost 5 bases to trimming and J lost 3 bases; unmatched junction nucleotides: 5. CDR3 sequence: CASSRAGGYYEQYF. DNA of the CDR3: TGTGCCAGCAGCCGAGCGGGGGGTTACTACGAGCAGTACTTC.

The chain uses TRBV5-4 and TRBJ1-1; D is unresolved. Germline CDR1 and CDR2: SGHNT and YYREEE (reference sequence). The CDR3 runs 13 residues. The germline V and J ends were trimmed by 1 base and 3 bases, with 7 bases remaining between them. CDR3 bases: TGTGCCAGCAGCTTGACGTCAGACACTGAAGCTTTCTTT. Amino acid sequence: CASSLTSDTEAFF.

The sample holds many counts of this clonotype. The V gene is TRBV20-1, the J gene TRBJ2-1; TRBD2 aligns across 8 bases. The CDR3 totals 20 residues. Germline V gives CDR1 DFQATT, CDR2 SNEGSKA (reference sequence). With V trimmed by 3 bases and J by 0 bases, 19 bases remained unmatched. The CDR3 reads CSASIGLRSGGESSYNEQFF. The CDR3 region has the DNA TGCAGTGCTAGTATAGGCCTAAGGAGCGGGGGTGAAAGCTCCTACAATGAGCAGTTCTTC.

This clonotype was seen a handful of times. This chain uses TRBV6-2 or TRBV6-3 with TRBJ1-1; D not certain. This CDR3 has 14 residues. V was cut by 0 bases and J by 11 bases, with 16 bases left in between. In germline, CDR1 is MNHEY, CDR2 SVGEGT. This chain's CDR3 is CASSYSILGVRAFF. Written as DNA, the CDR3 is TGTGCCAGCAGTTACTCGATTTTAGGAGTCCGCGCTTTCTTT.

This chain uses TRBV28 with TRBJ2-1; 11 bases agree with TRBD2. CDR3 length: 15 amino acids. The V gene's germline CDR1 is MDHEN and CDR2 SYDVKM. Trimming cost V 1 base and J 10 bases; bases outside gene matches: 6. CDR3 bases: TGTGCCAGCAGTTTATCCTCTAGCGGGGGGCGGGAGCAGTTCTTC. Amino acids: CASSLSSSGGREQFF.

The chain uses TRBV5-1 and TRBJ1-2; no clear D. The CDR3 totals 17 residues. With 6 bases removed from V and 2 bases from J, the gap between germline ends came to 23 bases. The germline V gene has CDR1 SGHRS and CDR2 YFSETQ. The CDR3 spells CASKGTTGIPLNYGYTF. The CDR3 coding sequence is TGCGCCAGCAAGGGTACGACCGGAATACCCCTCAACTATGGCTACACCTTC. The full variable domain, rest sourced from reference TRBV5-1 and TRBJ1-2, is KAGVTQTPRYLIKTRGQQVTLSCSPISGHRSVSWYQQTPGQGLQFLFEYFSETQRNKGNFPGRFSGRQFSNSRSEMNVSTLELGDSALYLCASKGTTGIPLNYGYTFGSGTRLTVV.

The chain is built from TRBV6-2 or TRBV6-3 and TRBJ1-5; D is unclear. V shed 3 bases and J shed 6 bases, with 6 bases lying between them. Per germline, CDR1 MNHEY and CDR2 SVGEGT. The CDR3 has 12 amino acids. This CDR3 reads CASSYPGQPQHF. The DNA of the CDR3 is TGTGCCAGCAGTTATCCGGGTCAGCCCCAGCATTTT.

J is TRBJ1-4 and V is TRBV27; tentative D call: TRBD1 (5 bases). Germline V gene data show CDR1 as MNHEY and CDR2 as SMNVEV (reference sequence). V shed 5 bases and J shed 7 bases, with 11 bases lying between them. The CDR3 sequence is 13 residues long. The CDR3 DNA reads TGTGCCAGCAGTCCTACAGGATTTGAAAAACTGTTTTTT. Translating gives CASSPTGFEKLFF. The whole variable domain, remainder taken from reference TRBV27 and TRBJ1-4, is EAQVTQNPRYLITVTGKKLTVTCSQNMNHEYMSWYRQDPGLGLRQIYYSMNVEVTDKGDVPEGYKVSRKEKRNFPLILESPSPNQTSLYFCASSPTGFEKLFFGSGTQLSVL.

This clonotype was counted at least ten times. CDR3 sequence reads: CASSSVSGNEQFF. As DNA, the CDR3 is TGTGCCAGCAGTTCCGTTAGCGGGAATGAGCAGTTCTTC. This chain uses TRBV2 with TRBJ2-1; 7 positions agree with TRBD2. The CDR3 is made up of 13 amino acids. The germline V gene encodes CDR1 SNHLY and CDR2 FYNNEI. The V segment lost 5 bases and the J segment 7 bases; nucleotides outside the gene matches: 5. Full variable domain (outside the CDR3, taken from reference TRBV2 and TRBJ2-1): EPEVTQTPSHQVTQMGQEVILRCVPISNHLYFYWYRQILGQKVEFLVSFYNNEISEKSEIFDDQFSVERPDGSNFTLKIRSTKLEDSAMYFCASSSVSGNEQFFGPGTRLTVL.

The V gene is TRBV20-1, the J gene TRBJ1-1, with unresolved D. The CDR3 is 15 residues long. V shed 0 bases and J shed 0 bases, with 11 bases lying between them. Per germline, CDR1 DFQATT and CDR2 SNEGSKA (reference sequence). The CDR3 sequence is CSARDGGSVNTEAFF. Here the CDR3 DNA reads TGCAGTGCTAGAGATGGCGGTTCGGTGAACACTGAAGCTTTCTTT.

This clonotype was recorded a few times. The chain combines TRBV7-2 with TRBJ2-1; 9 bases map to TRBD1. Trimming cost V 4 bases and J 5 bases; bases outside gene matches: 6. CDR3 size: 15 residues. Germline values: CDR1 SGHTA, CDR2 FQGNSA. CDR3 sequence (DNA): TGTGCCAGCAGCTCGGGACAGGGCCCTAACAATGAGCAGTTCTTC. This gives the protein CASSSGQGPNNEQFF.

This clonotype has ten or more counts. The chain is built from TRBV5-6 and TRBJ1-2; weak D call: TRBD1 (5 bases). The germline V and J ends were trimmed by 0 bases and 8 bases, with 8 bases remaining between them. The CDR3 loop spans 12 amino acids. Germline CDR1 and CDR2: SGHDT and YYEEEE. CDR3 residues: CASSLEGVGYTF. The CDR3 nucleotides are TGTGCCAGCAGCTTGGAAGGGGTGGGCTACACCTTC.

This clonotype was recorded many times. The CDR3 is CASSLDAAGGKLFF. The CDR3 DNA sequence: TGTGCCAGCAGCTTAGACGCAGCAGGAGGAAAACTGTTTTTT. V gene TRBV11-2 combines with J gene TRBJ1-4, with D hard to call. From germline, CDR1 is SGHAT and CDR2 FQNNGV. The CDR3 loop spans 14 amino acids. The germline V and J ends were trimmed by 0 bases and 10 bases, with 12 bases remaining between them. Complete variable domain (other parts from reference TRBV11-2 and TRBJ1-4): EAGVAQSPRYKIIEKRQSVAFWCNPISGHATLYWYQQILGQGPKLLIQFQNNGVVDDSQLPKDRFSAERLKGVDSTLKIQPAKLEDSAVYLCASSLDAAGGKLFFGSGTQLSVL.

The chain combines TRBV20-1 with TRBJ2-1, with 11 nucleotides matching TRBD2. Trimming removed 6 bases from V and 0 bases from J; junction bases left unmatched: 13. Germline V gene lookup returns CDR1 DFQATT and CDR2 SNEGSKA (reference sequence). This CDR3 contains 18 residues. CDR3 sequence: CSASRLAGGQSSYNEQFF. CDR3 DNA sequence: TGCAGTGCGAGTAGGCTAGCGGGGGGACAGAGCTCCTACAATGAGCAGTTCTTC.

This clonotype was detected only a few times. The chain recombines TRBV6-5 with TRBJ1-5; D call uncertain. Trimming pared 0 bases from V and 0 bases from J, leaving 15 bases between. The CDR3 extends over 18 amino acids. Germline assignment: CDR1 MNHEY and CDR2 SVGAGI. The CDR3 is CASSYSKTHYHSNQPQHF. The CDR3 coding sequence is TGTGCCAGCAGTTACTCCAAGACACATTATCATAGCAATCAGCCCCAGCATTTT.

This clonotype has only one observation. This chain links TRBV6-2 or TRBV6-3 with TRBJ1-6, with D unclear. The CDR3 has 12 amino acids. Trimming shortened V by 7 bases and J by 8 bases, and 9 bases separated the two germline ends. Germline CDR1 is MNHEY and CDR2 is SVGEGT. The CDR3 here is CASTMTDSPLHF. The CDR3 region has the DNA TGTGCCAGCACTATGACGGATTCACCCCTCCACTTT.

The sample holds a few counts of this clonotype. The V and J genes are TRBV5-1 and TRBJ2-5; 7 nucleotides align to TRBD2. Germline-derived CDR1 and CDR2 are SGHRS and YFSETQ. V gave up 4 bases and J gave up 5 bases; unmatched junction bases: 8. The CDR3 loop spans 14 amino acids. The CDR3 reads CASSEGLTGETQYF. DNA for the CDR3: TGCGCCAGCAGCGAGGGACTAACGGGGGAGACCCAGTACTTC.